Listed here is a single TCR beta chain. The data originate from a study of blood T cell repertoires in COVID-19. Using immunoSEQ multiplex PCR, the repertoire was profiled, and TCRdb retains in-frame clones only, with some absent. This table holds approximately 210,000 clones, roughly 80% found once. The CDR3 covers 14 residues. Trimming shortened V by 1 base and J by 1 base, and 10 bases separated the two germline ends. Germline CDR1 and CDR2: SQVTM and ANQGSEA. Seattle participants joined during active infection and were tracked over time. This clonotype was obtained from a man in his sixties with COVID-19, enrolled during active disease. The genes are TRBV29-1 and TRBJ1-1, with D possibly matching TRBD1 (5 bases). Input material: peripheral blood. In DNA, the CDR3 is TGCAGCGTTGAAGTAAAAGGACAGAACACTGAAGCTTTCTTT. It codes for CSVEVKGQNTEAFF.